The 30 T cell receptor beta chains listed next were all sequenced from one sample in a study of T cell responses to AZD1222 COVID-19 vaccine. Assay used: immunoSEQ multiplex PCR; TCRdb lists only in-frame clones, some missing. Of around 270,000 clones in the sample, 85% to 95% were seen once. The sequencing here drew on peripheral blood, taken 28 days after the second AZD1222 dose. Every receptor here comes from an adult who received the AZD1222 COVID-19 vaccine.

This chain uses TRBV28 with TRBJ1-2, with 7 positions matching TRBD1. Germline V gene lookup returns CDR1 MDHEN and CDR2 SYDVKM. After removal of 6 bases from V and 5 bases from J, the junction contained 9 bases not matched to a gene. This CDR3 comprises 14 residues. CDR3 sequence (DNA): TGTGCCAGCAGCCAACAGGGGCGAACTTATGGCTACACCTTC. This codes for CASSQQGRTYGYTF.

This clone was counted a single time. V usage is TRBV6-5 and J usage is TRBJ1-2, with 7 positions matching TRBD1. The germline V gene has CDR1 MNHEY and CDR2 SVGAGI. This CDR3 comprises 15 residues. Trimming at V came to 7 bases and at J to 2 bases, leaving 10 bases not matched to a gene. CDR3 protein: CASNTGTAINYGYTF. The DNA of the CDR3 is TGTGCCAGCAATACCGGGACAGCTATAAACTATGGCTACACCTTC.

The J gene is TRBJ2-7, the V gene TRBV5-1, with TRBD1 identical over 9 bases. Germline-derived CDR1 and CDR2 are SGHRS and YFSETQ. Losses at the gene ends were 5 bases for V and 5 bases for J; bases not matched to a gene: 8. The CDR3 extends over 14 amino acids. The CDR3 loop is CASRPGQGYDEQYF. The CDR3 nucleotides are TGCGCCAGCAGACCGGGACAGGGATACGACGAGCAGTACTTC. The complete variable domain, with remaining parts taken from reference TRBV5-1 and TRBJ2-7, reads KAGVTQTPRYLIKTRGQQVTLSCSPISGHRSVSWYQQTPGQGLQFLFEYFSETQRNKGNFPGRFSGRQFSNSRSEMNVSTLELGDSALYLCASRPGQGYDEQYFGPGTRLTVT.

This clone was seen only once. The chain couples TRBV14 to TRBJ2-1; TRBD2 agrees at 7 bases. From germline, CDR1 is SGHDN and CDR2 FVKESK. Trimming took 8 bases from V and 3 from J; bases not matched to a gene: 10. This CDR3 is 15 amino acids long. The CDR3, as DNA: TGTGCCAGCGCCGGTGGGACTACCTACTACAATGAGCAGTTCTTC. Residues: CASAGGTTYYNEQFF.

The count of this clone is one. V is TRBV9 and J is TRBJ2-3, with D unclear. The CDR3 is 14 residues long. Germline CDR1 is SGDLS and CDR2 is YYNGEE. Between the trimmed V and J ends, which lost 7 bases and 7 bases, there was a span of 19 bases. CDR3 coding DNA: TGTGCCAGCTCGGCTCCTCCTCGTACAAATACGCAGTATTTT. This codes for CASSAPPRTNTQYF.

The V call is TRBV7-2, the J call TRBJ2-7; D ambiguous. Trimming took off 4 bases at V and 7 bases at J, with 11 bases between the two ends. CDR1 SGHTA and CDR2 FQGNSA come from the germline V gene. CDR3 length: 12 amino acids. CDR3 sequence reads: CASSYLGREQYF. CDR3 DNA sequence: TGTGCCAGCAGCTACCTCGGCAGGGAGCAGTACTTC. Drawing the rest from reference TRBV7-2 and TRBJ2-7, the complete variable domain is GAGVSQSPSNKVTEKGKDVELRCDPISGHTALYWYRQSLGQGLEFLIYFQGNSAPDKSGLPSDRFSAERTGGSVSTLTIQRTQQEDSAVYLCASSYLGREQYFGPGTRLTVT.

The genes are TRBV28 and TRBJ2-7; D might be TRBD1 or TRBD2, each matching 7 bases. V was clipped by 5 bases and J by 4 bases, with 18 bases between them. CDR3 length: 15 amino acids. Germline CDR1 and CDR2: MDHEN and SYDVKM. The CDR3 nucleotides read TGTGCCAGCAGTGCCAGGGGGGGAGTTAGGTACGAGCAGTACTTC. Residues: CASSARGGVRYEQYF.

The V and J genes are TRBV19 and TRBJ2-3, with D perhaps matching TRBD1 or TRBD2 (6 bases each). This CDR3 is built from 17 residues. Germline loops: CDR1 LNHDA, CDR2 SQIVND (reference sequence). V gave up 8 bases and J gave up 2 bases, with 23 bases separating them. The DNA for the CDR3 is TGTGCCAGTTCCAACTCGGGGGCAGGATCCTTCACAGATACGCAGTATTTT. It specifies CASSNSGAGSFTDTQYF.

The CDR3 DNA reads as TGTGCCAGTAGTATAAGCGGGAGCGAGACCCAGTACTTC. Its translation: CASSISGSETQYF. The chain links TRBV19 to TRBJ2-5, with 8 positions matching TRBD2. CDR3 length: 13 residues. V lost 2 bases to trimming and J lost 5 bases; unmatched junction nucleotides: 1. Per the germline V gene, CDR1 is LNHDA and CDR2 is SQIVND (reference sequence).

J is TRBJ2-1 and V is TRBV19; TRBD1 matches at 9 bases. The J segment lost 14 bases and the V segment lost 2 bases, leaving 4 bases of the junction unmatched. The CDR3 is 12 residues long. Germline V lookup: CDR1 LNHDA, CDR2 SQIVND (reference sequence). The CDR3 here is CASSINRGLKFF. Written as DNA, the CDR3 is TGTGCCAGTAGTATAAACAGGGGGCTCAAGTTCTTC. Full variable domain (remainder filled in from reference TRBV19 and TRBJ2-1): DGGITQSPKYLFRKEGQNVTLSCEQNLNHDAMYWYRQDPGQGLRLIYYSQIVNDFQKGDIAEGYSVSREKKESFPLTVTSAQKNPTAFYLCASSINRGLKFFGPGTRLTVL.

This chain uses TRBV7-2 with TRBJ2-4; D ambiguous. Germline CDR1 and CDR2: SGHTA and FQGNSA. Trimming shortened V by 4 bases and J by 7 bases, and 14 bases separated the two germline ends. The CDR3 has 14 amino acids. The CDR3 region is CASSSNPQGNIQYF. The DNA for the CDR3 is TGTGCCAGCAGCTCGAATCCCCAAGGGAACATTCAGTACTTC.

The chain employs TRBV11-1 and TRBJ2-1; unclear D gene. Germline CDR1 reads SGHAT; CDR2 reads FQDESV (reference sequence). V dropped 5 bases and J dropped 1 base, with 6 bases sitting between them. The CDR3 has 13 residues. As DNA, the CDR3 is TGTGCCAGCAGCGCGGAGTCCTACAATGAGCAGTTCTTC. Its protein product is CASSAESYNEQFF. Looking up the rest from reference TRBV11-1 and TRBJ2-1 gives the full variable domain: EAEVAQSPRYKITEKSQAVAFWCDPISGHATLYWYRQILGQGPELLVQFQDESVVDDSQLPKDRFSAERLKGVDSTLKIQPAELGDSAMYLCASSAESYNEQFFGPGTRLTVL.

The chain is built from TRBV29-1 and TRBJ1-1; perhaps TRBD1 as D (6 bases). Germline V gene lookup returns CDR1 SQVTM and CDR2 ANQGSEA. The V gene lost 6 bases and the J gene lost 3 bases, with 14 bases spanning the gap. This CDR3 contains 13 residues. Written as DNA, the CDR3 is TGCAGCGTCGCCCCCGGGGGCTACACTGAAGCTTTCTTT. This encodes CSVAPGGYTEAFF. The whole variable domain, filled in from reference TRBV29-1 and TRBJ1-1, reads SAVISQKPSRDICQRGTSLTIQCQVDSQVTMMFWYRQQPGQSLTLIATANQGSEATYESGFVIDKFPISRPNLTFSTLTVSNMSPEDSSIYLCSVAPGGYTEAFFGQGTRLTVV.

The CDR3 loop reads CASSLEVSENSPLHF. The CDR3 bases are TGCGCCAGCAGCTTGGAGGTATCGGAGAATTCACCCCTCCACTTT. This rearrangement joins TRBV5-1 to TRBJ1-6; unclear D gene. Germline CDR1 SGHRS, CDR2 YFSETQ. Trimming removed 0 bases from V and 7 bases from J, with 11 bases in between. This CDR3 region has 15 residues.

This clone was seen a handful of times. The V and J genes are TRBV6-5 and TRBJ2-7; D remains unclear. This CDR3 has 14 residues. Trimming left V 6 bases short and J 2 bases short, with 14 bases between. Germline V gene data show CDR1 as MNHEY and CDR2 as SVGAGI. The CDR3 region has the DNA TGTGCCAGCAGGAACTCGGCATTAACCTACGAGCAGTACTTC. It translates to CASRNSALTYEQYF.

The gene calls are TRBV24-1 and TRBJ1-5; TRBD1 agrees at 7 bases. The germline CDR1 and CDR2 sequences are KGHDR and SFDVKD. This CDR3 comprises 16 residues. V was pared by 3 bases and J by 3 bases, with 7 bases of the junction left unmatched. CDR3 nucleotide sequence: TGTGCCACCAGTGATCACCGGACAGGTTACAATCAGCCCCAGCATTTT. Its translation: CATSDHRTGYNQPQHF.

The chain is built from TRBV19 and TRBJ2-3; D gene ambiguous. The CDR3 consists of 19 residues. Trimming took 3 bases from V and 2 from J, leaving 24 bases between them. Germline CDR1 LNHDA, CDR2 SQIVND (reference sequence). CDR3 sequence: CASSISVATTWGTTDTQYF. The CDR3 nucleotides read TGTGCCAGTAGTATTAGTGTAGCCACTACGTGGGGTACCACAGATACGCAGTATTTT.

The J gene is TRBJ2-7, the V gene TRBV23-1, with no clear D. TRBV23-1 is placed among ORFs of uncertain function. Trimming left V 10 bases short and J 2 bases short, with 27 bases between. The CDR3 has 17 amino acids. The CDR3: CAMRLRQPRWAPYEQYF. The CDR3 DNA sequence: TGCGCCATGCGTCTGAGGCAGCCCCGATGGGCACCCTACGAGCAGTACTTC.

A remark on this clone: Germline and junction disagree at one end, which may indicate a read error. This chain joins TRBV7-7 and TRBJ2-2, with a tentative D call TRBD2 (6 bases). Germline CDR1 SSHAT, CDR2 FNYEAQ (reference sequence). CDR3 length: 17 residues. The CDR3, as DNA: TGTGCCAGCAGTCCAGGACTACCCGGCCCGAACGCCGGGGAGCTGTTTTTT. It translates to CASSPGLPGPNAGELFF.

This clone was found once. J is TRBJ1-2 and V is TRBV9, with no clear D. V was clipped by 2 bases and J by 14 bases, with 16 bases between them. This CDR3 spans 12 amino acids. Germline V gene data show CDR1 as SGDLS and CDR2 as YYNGEE. This CDR3 is CASSVFLAALTF. The CDR3 DNA is TGTGCCAGCAGCGTTTTTCTGGCCGCCTTGACCTTC.

The chain has TRBV28 and TRBJ1-3; D uncertain. Germline values: CDR1 MDHEN, CDR2 SYDVKM. CDR3 length: 14 residues. Trimming took 4 bases from V and 4 from J, leaving 11 bases between them. DNA for the CDR3: TGTGCCAGCAGTTCCCGACTGTTAGGAAACACCATATATTTT. Amino acids: CASSSRLLGNTIYF.

The chain carries TRBV25-1 and TRBJ1-5; D is perhaps TRBD1 (5 bases). The V end lost 7 bases, the J end lost 2 bases, and 9 bases lay between the germline ends. Germline loops: CDR1 MGHDK, CDR2 SYGVNS. This CDR3 has 13 residues. Here the CDR3 DNA reads TGTGCCAGCACCGAAGGGGGCAATCAGCCCCAGCATTTT. Protein sequence: CASTEGGNQPQHF.

This clone was found once. The chain uses TRBV29-1 and TRBJ2-5; D is ambiguous. Germline V gene sequence: CDR1 SQVTM, CDR2 ANQGSEA. This CDR3 contains 12 residues. V was clipped by 1 base and J by 2 bases, with 5 bases between them. CDR3 in amino acids: CSVEARQETQYF. CDR3 DNA sequence: TGCAGCGTTGAAGCAAGACAAGAGACCCAGTACTTC. Looking up the rest from reference TRBV29-1 and TRBJ2-5 gives the full variable domain: SAVISQKPSRDICQRGTSLTIQCQVDSQVTMMFWYRQQPGQSLTLIATANQGSEATYESGFVIDKFPISRPNLTFSTLTVSNMSPEDSSIYLCSVEARQETQYFGPGTRLLVL.

V is TRBV15 and J is TRBJ2-7; 7 nucleotides line up with TRBD1. Germline V gives CDR1 LNHNV, CDR2 YYDKDF (reference sequence). CDR3 length equals 19 residues. J gave up 3 bases and V 5 bases, and 22 bases lay outside the gene matches. For the CDR3, the DNA is TGTGCCACCAGCGGCCGGAGGACAGGTGTACCCGGGACGTACTACGAGCAGTACTTC. Translating gives CATSGRRTGVPGTYYEQYF.

The table lists this clone with a few counts. Without the conserved terminal phenylalanine or tryptophan, this CDR3 likely stems from a read error. It is unclear where the CDR3 begins or ends on the DNA, so no DNA is shown, and the CDR3 is as TCRdb lists it. The chain has TRBV28 and TRBJ2-7; the table's D call TRBD2 went unverified against the DNA. The CDR3 extends over 11 residues, inclusive of both ends. The V gene's germline CDR1 is MDHEN and CDR2 SYDVKM. CDR3 amino acids: CASPSAGGPPS.

This chain links TRBV7-2 with TRBJ2-5; 8 bases match TRBD2. V shed 5 bases and J 5 bases; nucleotides not matched to a gene: 10. This CDR3 contains 15 residues. CDR1 and CDR2 from the germline V gene are SGHTA and FQGNSA. The DNA of the CDR3 is TGTGCCAGCAGCGCCGGACTCCCGGGGGGGGAGACCCAGTACTTC. This sequence encodes CASSAGLPGGETQYF. Full variable domain (missing parts from reference TRBV7-2 and TRBJ2-5): GAGVSQSPSNKVTEKGKDVELRCDPISGHTALYWYRQSLGQGLEFLIYFQGNSAPDKSGLPSDRFSAERTGGSVSTLTIQRTQQEDSAVYLCASSAGLPGGETQYFGPGTRLLVL.

The chain carries TRBV7-9 and TRBJ2-7, with D unclear. This CDR3 comprises 12 residues. Germline V gene sequence: CDR1 SEHNR, CDR2 FQNEAQ (reference sequence). The V end was cut by 5 bases, the J end by 0 bases, with 5 bases between. The CDR3 loop is CASSVSSYEQYF. CDR3 sequence (DNA): TGTGCCAGCAGCGTCAGCTCCTACGAGCAGTACTTC.

This clone was observed once. The CDR3, as DNA: TGTGCCAGCAGTTCCGTTATTACCGGCTACACCTTC. Amino acid sequence: CASSSVITGYTF. J is TRBJ1-2 and V is TRBV28; D unresolved. Trimming took off 4 bases at V and 8 bases at J, with 11 bases between the two ends. This CDR3 is 12 amino acids long. Germline CDR1 reads MDHEN; CDR2 reads SYDVKM.

The chain employs TRBV27 and TRBJ2-7; D is unclear. Deletions cut 5 bases from V and 1 base from J, with 6 bases between. The CDR3 sequence is 12 residues long. In germline, CDR1 is MNHEY, CDR2 SMNVEV (reference sequence). The CDR3 region is CASSLLSYEQYF. In DNA form, the CDR3 reads TGTGCCAGCAGTCTCCTATCCTACGAGCAGTACTTC.

The chain has TRBV19 and TRBJ1-1, with D tentatively TRBD1 (5 bases). There are 12 residues in the CDR3. CDR1 and CDR2 from the germline V gene are LNHDA and SQIVND (reference sequence). The V end was cut by 3 bases, the J end by 10 bases, with 12 bases between. The CDR3 nucleotides read TGTGCCAGTAGTATGACGCGGGGGGGAGCTTTCTTT. It specifies CASSMTRGGAFF.